Shown below are 26 T cell receptor beta chains from a single sample sequenced in a study of cytomegalovirus exposure and HLA in healthy donors. It was with 60 Vbeta and 13 Jbeta primers that the PCR ran. The protocol was immunoSEQ multiplex PCR, while the TCRdb copy is restricted to in-frame clones and leaves out a portion. Of 100,000 to 150,000 clones listed, about four fifths are singletons. Sequenced: PBMCs. The receptors shown here come from a woman in her fifties or sixties in good health and CMV-seropositive.

The V gene is TRBV7-2, the J gene TRBJ1-5; 8 nucleotides match TRBD1. The CDR3 runs to 15 residues. The junction had 6 bases not matched to a gene; V was cut back by 4 bases and J by 4 bases. Germline V lookup: CDR1 SGHTA, CDR2 FQGNSA. The DNA for the CDR3 is TGTGCCAGCAGCTCCCGGACAGGGATGAATCAGCCCCAGCATTTT. Amino acid sequence: CASSSRTGMNQPQHF.

The rearrangement joins TRBV19 to TRBJ2-3, with D perhaps TRBD2 (6 bases). The germline gives CDR1 LNHDA, CDR2 SQIVND (reference sequence). V gave up 8 bases and J gave up 4 bases, with 25 bases separating them. The CDR3 runs to 17 residues. The DNA of the CDR3 is TGTGCCAGTGGGCGGGACTCAGGAACGGTTTCGGCAGATACGCAGTATTTT. It is translated as CASGRDSGTVSADTQYF.

This clone was seen a single time. The chain employs TRBV30 and TRBJ2-3, with 9 nucleotides matching TRBD1. V shed 8 bases and J 2 bases; nucleotides not matched to a gene: 5. The CDR3 spans 13 residues. Germline CDR1 is GTSNPN and CDR2 is SVGIG (reference sequence). CDR3 sequence reads: CASTGGLTDTQYF. The DNA for the CDR3 is TGTGCCAGTACAGGGGGCCTCACAGATACGCAGTATTTT. The full variable domain, in which reference TRBV30 and TRBJ2-3 provide the parts outside the CDR3, is SQTIHQWPATLVQPVGSPLSLECTVEGTSNPNLYWYRQAAGRGLQLLFYSVGIGQISSEVPQNLSASRPQDRQFILSSKKLLLSDSGFYLCASTGGLTDTQYFGPGTRLTVL.

The V and J genes are TRBV19 and TRBJ1-1, with 9 bases lining up with TRBD1. V was clipped by 6 bases and J by 4 bases; unmatched bases: 6. Germline V gives CDR1 LNHDA, CDR2 SQIVND (reference sequence). The CDR3 extends over 14 amino acids. The CDR3 loop is CASRRQGGSTEAFF. In nucleotides, the CDR3 is TGTGCCAGTAGGAGACAGGGGGGAAGCACTGAAGCTTTCTTT.

CDR3 nucleotide sequence: TGTGCTAGTGGTTTGGACTTGGGGACAGGGGGCCCCTACGAGCAGTACTTC. Amino acids: CASGLDLGTGGPYEQYF. The chain couples TRBV12-5 to TRBJ2-7, with 12 bases fitting TRBD1. Trimming cost V 1 base and J 2 bases; bases outside gene matches: 6. CDR3 length: 17 residues. Germline loops: CDR1 LGHNT, CDR2 FRNRAP.

The chain is built from TRBV7-9 and TRBJ1-1; 8 bases agree with TRBD1. Germline V lookup: CDR1 SEHNR, CDR2 FQNEAQ (reference sequence). Losses at the gene ends were 5 bases for V and 4 bases for J; bases not matched to a gene: 6. This CDR3 comprises 14 residues. This chain's CDR3 is CASSTRQGITEAFF. In nucleotides, the CDR3 is TGTGCCAGCAGCACGCGACAGGGGATCACTGAAGCTTTCTTT.

This rearrangement joins TRBV10-2 to TRBJ1-2; 10 positions match TRBD1. Germline loops: CDR1 WSHSY, CDR2 SAAADI. Unmatched junction bases numbered 3, after V lost 6 bases and J lost 5 bases. The CDR3 extends over 13 amino acids. The CDR3 nucleotides are TGCGCCAGCAGCGACAGGGGGCTGTATGGCTACACCTTC. The encoded protein is CASSDRGLYGYTF.

The chain recombines TRBV21-1 with TRBJ1-2; the table assigns TRBD1, which was not confirmed against the DNA. TRBV21-1 is a recognized pseudogene. This CDR3 comprises 12 residues. CDR3 bases: TGTGCCAGCAGCAAGGACAGCAGGGGCTACACCTTC. This encodes CASSKDSRGYTF.

This chain links TRBV18 with TRBJ2-6; D gene unclear. The CDR3 has 15 amino acids. With 2 bases removed from V and 2 bases from J, the gap between germline ends came to 7 bases. CDR1 is KGHSH, CDR2 LQKENI, per germline. The CDR3 loop reads CASSPSRPGANVLTF. The CDR3 DNA reads TGTGCCAGCTCACCAAGCAGGCCTGGGGCCAACGTCCTGACTTTC.

The chain employs TRBV2 and TRBJ2-7; 11 positions agree with TRBD2. With V trimmed by 4 bases and J by 5 bases, 4 bases remained unmatched. CDR3 length equals 14 residues. Germline values: CDR1 SNHLY, CDR2 FYNNEI. The CDR3 DNA is TGTGCCAGCAGTGTTTTGACTAGCGGGGACGAGCAGTACTTC. Encoded protein: CASSVLTSGDEQYF.

CDR3: CASSLGGLAPLRGVGEQFF. Here the CDR3 DNA reads TGTGCCAGCAGCTTGGGGGGACTAGCCCCCCTGCGTGGAGTGGGTGAGCAGTTCTTC. The chain employs TRBV7-9 and TRBJ2-1; TRBD2 matches at 9 bases. There are 19 residues in the CDR3. The ends lost 3 bases at V and 9 bases at J; junction bases unmatched: 21. Germline V gene sequence: CDR1 SEHNR, CDR2 FQNEAQ (reference sequence).

V is TRBV7-3 and J is TRBJ2-7; D is perhaps TRBD1 (5 bases). CDR1 SGHTA and CDR2 FQGTGA come from the germline V gene. CDR3 length equals 13 residues. The V gene lost 8 bases and the J gene lost 1 base, with 12 bases spanning the gap. CDR3 DNA sequence: TGTGCCAGCTTTAGGACATTGTCCTACGAGCAGTACTTC. Amino acid sequence: CASFRTLSYEQYF.

This sequence joins TRBV11-2 and TRBJ1-1, with D hard to call. V lost 0 bases and J lost 4, with 12 bases in between. Germline V lookup: CDR1 SGHAT, CDR2 FQNNGV. CDR3 length equals 15 residues. The CDR3 DNA sequence: TGTGCCAGCAGCTTAGAAGGAGGGTTGGGCACTGAAGCTTTCTTT. Its translation is CASSLEGGLGTEAFF.

The chain employs TRBV6-1 and TRBJ1-5; maybe TRBD1 (6 bases). Germline V CDR1 and CDR2: MNHNS, SASEGT. This CDR3 is 14 amino acids long. V was shortened by 4 bases and J by 5 bases, with 12 bases between the two germline ends. Here the CDR3 reads CASSGTGLDQPQHF. DNA for the CDR3: TGTGCCAGCAGTGGTACAGGGCTAGATCAGCCCCAGCATTTT.

The rearrangement joins TRBV6-6 to TRBJ2-5; 7 nucleotides line up with TRBD2. Near its end, the DNA agrees better with TRBJ2-7, so the J call may be wrong. CDR3 size: 12 residues. Germline CDR1 and CDR2: MNHNY and SVGAGI (reference sequence). The CDR3 spells CASNQRGYEQYF. The CDR3 DNA is TGTGCCAGCAACCAGCGGGGATACGAGCAGTACTTC.

J is TRBJ2-2 and V is TRBV2, with 9 bases lining up with TRBD2. V lost 2 bases, J lost 8 bases, and 6 bases stayed unmatched. This CDR3 is built from 15 residues. CDR1 is SNHLY, CDR2 FYNNEI, per germline. The CDR3 nucleotides are TGTGCCAGCAGTGAACTAGCGGGACAAAGGGGGGAGCTGTTTTTT. This sequence encodes CASSELAGQRGELFF. Full variable domain (missing parts from reference TRBV2 and TRBJ2-2): EPEVTQTPSHQVTQMGQEVILRCVPISNHLYFYWYRQILGQKVEFLVSFYNNEISEKSEIFDDQFSVERPDGSNFTLKIRSTKLEDSAMYFCASSELAGQRGELFFGEGSRLTVL.

The genes are TRBV6-6 and TRBJ2-4, with D possibly TRBD2 on 5 matching bases. The ends were cut back, 11 bases at V and 4 bases at J, with 12 bases in the middle. CDR1 MNHNY and CDR2 SVGAGI come from the germline V gene (reference sequence). The CDR3 totals 12 residues. In DNA, the CDR3 is TGTGCCGAGCTAGCCGAAAAAAACATTCAGTACTTC. It codes for CAELAEKNIQYF.

This clone came up once. The V and J genes are TRBV4-2 and TRBJ2-1; TRBD2 agrees at 10 bases. V was clipped by 1 base and J by 4 bases; unmatched bases: 7. This CDR3 has 17 residues. Germline V gene data show CDR1 as LGHNA and CDR2 as YNFKEQ. This CDR3 reads CASSQVAGGGAYNEQFF. CDR3 bases: TGTGCCAGCAGCCAAGTAGCGGGGGGAGGGGCTTACAATGAGCAGTTCTTC.

This clone was counted a few times. V usage is TRBV2 and J usage is TRBJ2-7, with D possibly TRBD1 on 5 matching bases. The V end was cut by 7 bases, the J end by 3 bases, with 19 bases between. CDR1 is SNHLY and CDR2 is FYNNEI in the germline V gene. The CDR3 sequence is 15 residues long. CDR3 nucleotide sequence: TGTGCCAGCACCCCTGGGGCCATCAAAGTCTACGAGCAGTACTTC. This translates into CASTPGAIKVYEQYF.

This chain joins TRBV18 and TRBJ1-1; no clear D gene. The CDR3 length is 13 residues. Trimming stripped 5 bases from V and 4 bases from J, with 11 bases between. Germline V gives CDR1 KGHSH, CDR2 LQKENI. The DNA for the CDR3 is TGTGCCAGCTCAGAGGTGGGGAGCACTGAAGCTTTCTTT. The encoded protein is CASSEVGSTEAFF.

The chain recombines TRBV4-3 with TRBJ1-6; TRBD1 might be the D (5 bases). The CDR3 sequence is 15 residues long. The germline V and J ends were trimmed by 1 base and 3 bases, with 7 bases remaining between them. The V gene's germline CDR1 is LGHNA and CDR2 YSLEER. CDR3 region: CASSQGQFYNSPLHF. The CDR3 bases are TGCGCCAGCAGCCAAGGACAGTTCTATAATTCACCCCTCCACTTT.

This rearrangement joins TRBV5-4 to TRBJ1-1; D ambiguous. The CDR3 runs 13 residues. CDR1 and CDR2 (germline): SGHNT, YYREEE (reference sequence). Trimming took off 0 bases at V and 1 base at J, with 4 bases between the two ends. CDR3 loop: CASSLGRNTEAFF. CDR3 nucleotide sequence: TGTGCCAGCAGCTTGGGGAGGAACACTGAAGCTTTCTTT.

A note on this clone: Within the sample, other DNA sequences also encode this same CDR3. The chain links TRBV4-3 to TRBJ1-2, with a weak D call TRBD1 (5 bases). V shed 0 bases and J shed 8 bases, with 13 bases lying between them. This CDR3 spans 14 amino acids. Per the germline V gene, CDR1 is LGHNA and CDR2 is YSLEER. The CDR3 spells CASSQDRGGYGYTF. The CDR3 DNA reads as TGCGCCAGCAGCCAAGATAGGGGTGGTTACGGCTACACCTTC.

This rearrangement joins TRBV7-3 to TRBJ2-2; a weak D match, TRBD2 (5 bases). V lost 3 bases and J 6 bases, leaving 8 bases between the germline ends. The CDR3 is made up of 13 amino acids. The germline V gene has CDR1 SGHTA and CDR2 FQGTGA. CDR3 residues: CASSLEVAGELFF. CDR3 in DNA: TGTGCCAGCAGCTTGGAGGTCGCCGGGGAGCTGTTTTTT.

This chain links TRBV27 with TRBJ2-2, with D possibly matching TRBD2 (6 bases). Germline CDR1 reads MNHEY; CDR2 reads SMNVEV (reference sequence). V shed 7 bases and J shed 7 bases, with 22 bases lying between them. The CDR3 is 16 residues long. The CDR3, as DNA: TGTGCCAGCACTCCTCTAGCGTCACGGATGGGCGGGGAGCTGTTTTTT. It is translated as CASTPLASRMGGELFF.

CDR3 sequence reads: CASSLERSSYNEQFF. For the CDR3, the DNA is TGCGCCAGCAGCTTGGAGCGGAGCTCCTACAATGAGCAGTTCTTC. The V call is TRBV5-1, the J call TRBJ2-1; D may be TRBD2 (5 bases). The germline CDR1 and CDR2 sequences are SGHRS and YFSETQ. This CDR3 region has 15 residues. V gave up 0 bases and J gave up 0 bases, with 7 bases separating them.